This T cell receptor beta chain stems from a study of T cell responses to AZD1222 COVID-19 vaccine (dated by TCRdb to the early 2020s). Notes on the research overall: TCR sequencing was performed for 230 to 250 trial participants, of whom 200 to 210 were given two doses of AZD1222 and around 25 were given two doses of MenACWY control vaccine. Trial participants were enrolled by age into subgroups of 18-55, 56-69 and 70-plus years, and around 150, 29 and 61 TCR-sequenced participants, respectively, were included in these subgroups. Study-wide findings and limitations: Conclusions about previously exposed vaccinees were limited because only a handful of AZD1222 recipients were SARS-CoV-2 seropositive at baseline. After two AZD1222 doses, spike-specific TCR breadth and depth were significantly higher than at day 0 and than in MenACWY recipients. Participants were mostly white British, with more females than males. The authors suggested clonal diversity may have been underestimated. In the small 56-69-year group, the increase in depth fell short of significance, most likely because of low power. Because no day 14 peak-response samples were available, repertoires were characterized only after the peak T cell response. The vaccine-associated CD4 TCRs covered the entire spike protein, and the dominant responses fell in regions 160-218 and 743-854. Reportedly, almost half of the unique spike-specific TCRs recognized epitopes lying outside the regions that are mutated in the B.1.351 and B.1.1.7 variants.

A word on this clone: Its target antigen remains unknown. No base-level quality is on record; no much larger clone is a single base apart.

The CDR3 regions of human TCRbeta chains were analyzed by immunosequencing. The authors' pipeline ran thus. Repertoire TCRs were matched against a reference library of SARS-CoV-2-specific TCRs generated with the MIRA antigen-specificity platform. Breadth was defined as the fraction of unique TCRs that were SARS-CoV-2-associated. Depth was defined as the fraction of total T cells that were SARS-CoV-2-associated. Using the MIRA data, each spike-specific TCR was assigned both to the spike region to which the TCR was reactive and to a CD4 or CD8 class. Log10-transformed breadth and depth values were compared by one-way ANOVA with Sidak's multiple comparisons tests. TCRdb mirrors the immuneACCESS table, restricted to in-frame sequences. Some clones are absent from its copies; in checked studies, under half trace to an unresolved V gene, and the reason for the others is unknown. The V and J calls and clone size are taken from that table; D and trimming were inferred from the DNA. This sample is represented by fewer than 120,000 clones; about 90% of them were singletons. The ten largest make up roughly 15% of the sample.

Trimming removed 3 bases from V and 6 bases from J, leaving 12 bases between the germline ends. The CDR3 runs 14 residues from the cysteine to the phenylalanine. Only CDR3 DNA remains: 42 bases, in frame from the first base. CDR1 is given as SNHLY and CDR2 as FYNNEI, both from the germline V gene. In the paper's terms, the time point label means: about 28 days (+/-7) after the second vaccine dose. AZD1222 recipients given second doses at about 4 weeks or at about 12 weeks were pooled, since spike-specific TCR depth and breadth were not found to differ between the two schedules. Vaccinee samples came from UK trials COV001 and COV002, including a single-blind randomized controlled phase 2/3 trial of AZD1222 (ChAdOx1 nCoV-19) in healthy adults. Trial participant PBMC samples were collected at day 0 and day 28 after the second dose for TCRbeta chain sequencing.

Sequences were derived from peripheral blood, sampled 28 days after the second AZD1222 dose. This chain is built from TRBV2 and TRBJ1-5; the best D guess is TRBD1, with 5 bases matching. This sequence was found in an adult who received the AZD1222 COVID-19 vaccine. Here is the DNA: TGTGCCAGCAGTGATCCGGGGGGAGGTCAGCCCCAGCATTTT. Its protein reads: CASSDPGGGQPQHF.